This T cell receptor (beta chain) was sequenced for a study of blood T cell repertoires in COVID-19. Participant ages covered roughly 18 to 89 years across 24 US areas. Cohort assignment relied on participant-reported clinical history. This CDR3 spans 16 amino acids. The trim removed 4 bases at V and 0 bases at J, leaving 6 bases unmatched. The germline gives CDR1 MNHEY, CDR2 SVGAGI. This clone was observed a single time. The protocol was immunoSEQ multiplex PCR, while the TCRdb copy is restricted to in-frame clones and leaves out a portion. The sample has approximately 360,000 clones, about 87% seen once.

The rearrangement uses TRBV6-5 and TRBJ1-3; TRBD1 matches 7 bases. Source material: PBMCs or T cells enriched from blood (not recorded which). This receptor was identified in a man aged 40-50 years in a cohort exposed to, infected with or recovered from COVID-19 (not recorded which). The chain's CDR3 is CASSLGQPDSGNTIYF. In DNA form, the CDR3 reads TGTGCCAGCAGTTTGGGACAGCCGGACTCTGGAAACACCATATATTTT.